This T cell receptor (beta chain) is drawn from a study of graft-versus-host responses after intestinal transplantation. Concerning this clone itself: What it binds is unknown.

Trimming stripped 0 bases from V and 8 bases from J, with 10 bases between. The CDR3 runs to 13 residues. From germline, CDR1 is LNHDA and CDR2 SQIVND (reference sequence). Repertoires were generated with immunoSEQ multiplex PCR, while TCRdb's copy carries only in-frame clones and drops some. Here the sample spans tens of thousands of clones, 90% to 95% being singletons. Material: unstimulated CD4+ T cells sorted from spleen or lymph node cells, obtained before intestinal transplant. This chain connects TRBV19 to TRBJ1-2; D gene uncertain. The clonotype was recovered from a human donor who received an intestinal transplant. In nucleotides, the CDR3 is TGTGCCAGTAGTATAGATATCTCTGTGGGCTACACCTTC. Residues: CASSIDISVGYTF.